This note documents a single T cell receptor (beta chain) sequence. The antigen this receptor binds is unknown. No base qualities exist here, and no much larger clone lies one base off it. Per the germline V gene, SGHRS is the CDR1 and YFSETQ is the CDR2. V has 4 bases trimmed and J has 1 base trimmed; junction bases matching no gene number 4. Including the terminal cysteine and phenylalanine, the CDR3 comprises 15 residues. The read is trimmed to its CDR3 DNA, 45 bases read in frame from base 1. The data were obtained in a study of shared T cell receptors in the human thymus (dated by TCRdb to the early 2020s). Regarding the research as a whole: The study examined how the human thymus generates shared, self-reactive T-cell receptor alpha chains.

Libraries were made using the immunoSEQ multiplex PCR assay. What TCRdb holds here is the immuneACCESS table cut down to in-frame rearrangements. Part of the clones is not present; checked against another copy, under half of the missing clones reflect an unresolved V gene, and the others are unexplained. The sample data list hundreds of thousands of clones, and more than 75% of these were observed just once. The ten largest clones capture 0.013% of the sample. These data also formed part of another study, on human thymus T cells. Reported in the second study: The donors were immunologically healthy infants in Finland who had open corrective cardiac surgery for congenital heart defects. Thymus tissue was collected as surgical resects that were removed during corrective cardiac surgery. Both the thymic and the peripheral blood repertoires appeared to show biased V and J gene segment usage. Highly overlapping thymic TCR repertoires among unrelated individuals were reported in the related research. The study characterized TCR alpha and beta repertoires from roughly 8 infant thymus samples and a few related peripheral blood samples. The infant donors were about 6 to 244 days old, and the cohort included roughly six males and two females. Thymocytes were released mechanically from tissue and stored at -70 °C as pellets of roughly 9.5-32 million cells. Genomic DNA was extracted from frozen cell pellets with a QIAsymphony instrument. The immunoSEQ multiplex PCR assay was used to amplify the TCRB and TCRAD loci from a standardized amount of quality-controlled genomic DNA. The V(D)J region was spanned by amplicons of a length sufficient to cover the CDR3 and to identify V and J genes. The commercial immunoSEQ service was used to sequence amplicons on an Illumina platform. Primer bias and sequencing errors were corrected as previously described, and TCRAD and TCRB were defined on the basis of the IMGT database. immunoSEQ Analyzer 3.0 and VDJTools were used for repertoire analysis, which covered basic statistics, V/J segment usage, diversity estimates, rarefaction and pairwise overlap. To estimate diversity, the Chao1, ChaoE, Efron-Thisted, Shannon and inverse Simpson indices were applied, and diversity was also estimated on datasets down-sampled to the smallest sample. Repertoire overlap was assessed by strict matching of CDR3 nucleotide sequence, V gene and J gene, and clustering was done by Jaccard-based multidimensional scaling. On average, thymus samples yielded about 810,000 unique TCRB clonotypes, whereas blood samples yielded about 84,000.

The material sequenced was thymocytes. The TCR sequence derives from a boy under two years old with a congenital heart defect. Donor details come from another sample of the same person, matched by shared clones. Recombination joined TRBV5-1 with TRBJ2-1; the central 8 bases match TRBD2. The DNA sequence follows: TGCGCCAGCAGCCCCGGACTAGCTTCCTACAATGAGCAGTTCTTC. Translation gives CASSPGLASYNEQFF.